This T cell receptor beta chain was sequenced for a study of STAT5B mutations in CD4+ large granular lymphocyte leukemia. As for this clone: Its antigen remains unknown.

Authors' analysis steps: The detection floor for productive clonotype frequency was 2.59 x 10-5. Profiled with immunoSEQ multiplex PCR; TCRdb holds only in-frame clones, not every one. V and J calls and clone size come straight from that table; D and trimming were deduced from the DNA. The sample lists nearly 35,000 clones; nearly 90% were seen once. Germline V gene data show CDR1 as MNHNY and CDR2 as SVGAGI (reference sequence). The CDR3 runs 13 residues. With 7 bases removed from V and 7 bases from J, the gap between germline ends came to 13 bases. Study-wide findings and caveats: Patient CD4-sorted repertoires stayed more clonal than healthy ones after leukemic-clone removal.

The chain combines TRBV6-6 with TRBJ1-4; a possible D gene is TRBD1 (5 bases). This clonotype was obtained from a human donor in good health. The sequencing sample was made of CD4+ T cells from blood buffy coats. The CDR3 nucleotides read TGTGCCAGCAACGGAGGGGTTCCTGAAAAACTGTTTTTT. Its translation is CASNGGVPEKLFF.